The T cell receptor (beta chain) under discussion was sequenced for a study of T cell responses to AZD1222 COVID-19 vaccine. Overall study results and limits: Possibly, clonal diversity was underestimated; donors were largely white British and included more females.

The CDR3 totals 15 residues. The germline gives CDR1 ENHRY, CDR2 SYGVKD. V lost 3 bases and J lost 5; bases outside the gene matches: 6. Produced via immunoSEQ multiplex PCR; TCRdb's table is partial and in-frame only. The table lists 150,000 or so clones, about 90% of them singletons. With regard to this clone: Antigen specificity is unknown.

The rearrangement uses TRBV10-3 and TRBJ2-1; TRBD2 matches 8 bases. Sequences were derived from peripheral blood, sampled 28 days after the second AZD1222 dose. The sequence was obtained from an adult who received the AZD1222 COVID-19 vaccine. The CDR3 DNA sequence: TGTGCCATCAGTGAATCCGGGAGGGCCAACAATGAGCAGTTCTTC. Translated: CAISESGRANNEQFF.